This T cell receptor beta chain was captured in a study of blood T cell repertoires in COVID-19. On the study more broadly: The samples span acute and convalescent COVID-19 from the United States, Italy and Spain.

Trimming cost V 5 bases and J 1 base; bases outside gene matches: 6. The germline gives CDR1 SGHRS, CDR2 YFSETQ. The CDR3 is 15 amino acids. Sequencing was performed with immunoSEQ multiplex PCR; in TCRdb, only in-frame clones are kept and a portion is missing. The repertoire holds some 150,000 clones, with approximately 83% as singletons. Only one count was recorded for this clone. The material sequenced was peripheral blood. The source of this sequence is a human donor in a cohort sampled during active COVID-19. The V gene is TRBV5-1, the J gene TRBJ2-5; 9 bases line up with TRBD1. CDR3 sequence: CASSQDRGTQETQYF. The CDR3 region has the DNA TGCGCCAGCAGTCAGGACAGGGGAACCCAAGAGACCCAGTACTTC.